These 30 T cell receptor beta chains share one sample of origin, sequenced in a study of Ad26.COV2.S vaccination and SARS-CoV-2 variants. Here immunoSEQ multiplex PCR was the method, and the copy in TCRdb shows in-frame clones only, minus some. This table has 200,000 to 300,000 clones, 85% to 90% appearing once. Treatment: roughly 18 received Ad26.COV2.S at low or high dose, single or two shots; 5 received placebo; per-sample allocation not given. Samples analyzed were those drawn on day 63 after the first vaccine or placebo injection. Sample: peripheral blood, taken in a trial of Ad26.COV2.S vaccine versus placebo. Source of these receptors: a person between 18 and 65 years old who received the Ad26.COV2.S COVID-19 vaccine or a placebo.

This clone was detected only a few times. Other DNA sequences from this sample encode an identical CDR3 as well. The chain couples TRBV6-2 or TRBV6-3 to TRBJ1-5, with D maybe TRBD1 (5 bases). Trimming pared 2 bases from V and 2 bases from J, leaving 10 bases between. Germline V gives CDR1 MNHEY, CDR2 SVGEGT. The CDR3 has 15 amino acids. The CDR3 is CASSYRGVGNQPQHF. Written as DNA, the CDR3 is TGTGCCAGCAGTTACAGGGGAGTCGGCAATCAGCCCCAGCATTTT.

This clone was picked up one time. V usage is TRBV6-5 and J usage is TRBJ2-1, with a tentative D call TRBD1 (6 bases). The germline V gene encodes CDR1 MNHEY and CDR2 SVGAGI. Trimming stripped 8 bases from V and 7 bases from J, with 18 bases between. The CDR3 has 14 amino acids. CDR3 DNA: TGTGCCAGCTCCCCGGGACACAACTCTAATGAGCAGTTCTTC. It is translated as CASSPGHNSNEQFF.

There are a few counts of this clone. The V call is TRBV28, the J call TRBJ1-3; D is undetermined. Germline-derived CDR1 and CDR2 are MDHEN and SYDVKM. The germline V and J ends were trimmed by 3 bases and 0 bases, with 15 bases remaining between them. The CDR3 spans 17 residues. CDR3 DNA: TGTGCCAGCAGTTTTGCCCCACATGCGGGCTCTGGAAACACCATATATTTT. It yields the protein CASSFAPHAGSGNTIYF.

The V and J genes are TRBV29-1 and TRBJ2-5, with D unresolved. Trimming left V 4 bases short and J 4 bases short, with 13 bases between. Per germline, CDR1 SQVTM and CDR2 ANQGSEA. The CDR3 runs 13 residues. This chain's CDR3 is CSVAPKVAETQYF. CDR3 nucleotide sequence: TGCAGCGTTGCCCCGAAGGTGGCAGAGACCCAGTACTTC. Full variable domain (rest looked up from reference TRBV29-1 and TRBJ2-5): SAVISQKPSRDICQRGTSLTIQCQVDSQVTMMFWYRQQPGQSLTLIATANQGSEATYESGFVIDKFPISRPNLTFSTLTVSNMSPEDSSIYLCSVAPKVAETQYFGPGTRLLVL.

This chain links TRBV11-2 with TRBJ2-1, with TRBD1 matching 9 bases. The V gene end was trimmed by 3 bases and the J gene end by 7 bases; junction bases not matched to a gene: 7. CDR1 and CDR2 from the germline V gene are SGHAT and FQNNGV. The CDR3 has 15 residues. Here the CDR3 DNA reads TGTGCCAGCAGCTTTCCGGGACAGGGTGGGAATGAGCAGTTCTTC. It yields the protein CASSFPGQGGNEQFF.

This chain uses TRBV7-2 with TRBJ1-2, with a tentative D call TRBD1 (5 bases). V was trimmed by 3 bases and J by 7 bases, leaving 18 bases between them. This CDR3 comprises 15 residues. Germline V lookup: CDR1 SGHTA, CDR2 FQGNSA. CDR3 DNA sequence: TGTGCCAGCAGCTTCGGGACTCAGGGTATGGGTGGCTACACCTTC. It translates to CASSFGTQGMGGYTF.

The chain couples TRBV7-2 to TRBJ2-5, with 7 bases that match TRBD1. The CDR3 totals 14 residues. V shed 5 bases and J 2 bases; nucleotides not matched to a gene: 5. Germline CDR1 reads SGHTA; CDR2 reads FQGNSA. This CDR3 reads CASSANRGQETQYF. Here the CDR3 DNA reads TGTGCCAGCAGCGCAAACAGGGGTCAAGAGACCCAGTACTTC.

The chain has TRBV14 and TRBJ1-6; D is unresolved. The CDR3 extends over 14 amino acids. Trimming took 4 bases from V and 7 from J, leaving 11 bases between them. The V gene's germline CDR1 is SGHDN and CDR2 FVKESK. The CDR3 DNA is TGTGCCAGCAGCCCAGGCTTAGCCAATTCACCCCTCCACTTT. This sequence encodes CASSPGLANSPLHF.

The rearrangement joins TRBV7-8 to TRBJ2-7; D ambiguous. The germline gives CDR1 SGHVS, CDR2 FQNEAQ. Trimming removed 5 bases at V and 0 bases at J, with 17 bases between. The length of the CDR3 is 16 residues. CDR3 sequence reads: CASSTLGSMSSYEQYF. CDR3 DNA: TGTGCCAGCAGCACCCTGGGTAGCATGAGCTCCTACGAGCAGTACTTC. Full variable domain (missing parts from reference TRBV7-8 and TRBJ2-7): GAGVSQSPRYKVAKRGQDVALRCDPISGHVSLFWYQQALGQGPEFLTYFQNEAQLDKSGLPSDRFFAERPEGSVSTLKIQRTQQEDSAVYLCASSTLGSMSSYEQYFGPGTRLTVT.

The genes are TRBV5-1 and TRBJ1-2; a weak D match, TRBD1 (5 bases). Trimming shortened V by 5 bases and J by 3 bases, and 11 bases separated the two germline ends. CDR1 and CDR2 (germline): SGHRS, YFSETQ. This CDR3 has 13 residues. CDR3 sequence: CASSRGGDYGYTF. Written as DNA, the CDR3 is TGCGCCAGCAGTCGCGGAGGGGACTATGGCTACACCTTC.

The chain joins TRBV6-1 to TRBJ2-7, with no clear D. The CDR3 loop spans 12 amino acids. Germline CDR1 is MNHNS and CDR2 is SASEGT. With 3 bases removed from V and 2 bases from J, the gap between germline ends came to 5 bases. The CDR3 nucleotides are TGTGCCAGCAGTGATCTAACCTACGAGCAGTACTTC. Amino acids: CASSDLTYEQYF.

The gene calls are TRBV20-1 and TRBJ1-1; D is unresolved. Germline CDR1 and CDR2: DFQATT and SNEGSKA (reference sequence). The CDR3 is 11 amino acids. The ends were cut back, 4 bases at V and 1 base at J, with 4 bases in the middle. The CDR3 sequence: CSAMQNTEAFF. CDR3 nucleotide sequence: TGCAGTGCTATGCAGAACACTGAAGCTTTCTTT.

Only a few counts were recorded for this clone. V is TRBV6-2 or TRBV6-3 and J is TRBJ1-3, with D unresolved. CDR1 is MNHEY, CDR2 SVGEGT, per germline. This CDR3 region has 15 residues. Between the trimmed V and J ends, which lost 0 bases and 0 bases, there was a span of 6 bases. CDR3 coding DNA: TGTGCCAGCAGTTACTCCTCGGACTCTGGAAACACCATATATTTT. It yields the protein CASSYSSDSGNTIYF.

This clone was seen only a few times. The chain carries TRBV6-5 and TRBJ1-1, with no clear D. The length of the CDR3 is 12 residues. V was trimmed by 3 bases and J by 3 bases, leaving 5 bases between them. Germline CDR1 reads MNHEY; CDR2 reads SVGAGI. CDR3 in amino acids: CASSYGDTEAFF. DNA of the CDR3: TGTGCCAGCAGTTATGGGGACACTGAAGCTTTCTTT.

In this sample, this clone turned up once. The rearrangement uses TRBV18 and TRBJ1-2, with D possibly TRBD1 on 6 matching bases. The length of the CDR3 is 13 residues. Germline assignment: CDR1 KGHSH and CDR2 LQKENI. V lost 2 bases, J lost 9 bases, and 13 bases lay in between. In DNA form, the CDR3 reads TGTGCCAGCTCACCAAGGCCAGGGGAGAGCTACACCTTC. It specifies CASSPRPGESYTF.

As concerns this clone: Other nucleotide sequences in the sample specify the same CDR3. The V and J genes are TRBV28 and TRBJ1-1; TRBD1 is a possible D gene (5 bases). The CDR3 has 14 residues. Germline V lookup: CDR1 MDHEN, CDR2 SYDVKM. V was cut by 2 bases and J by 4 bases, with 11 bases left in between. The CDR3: CASSLSGGSTEAFF. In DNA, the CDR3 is TGTGCCAGCAGTTTAAGTGGGGGATCCACTGAAGCTTTCTTT.

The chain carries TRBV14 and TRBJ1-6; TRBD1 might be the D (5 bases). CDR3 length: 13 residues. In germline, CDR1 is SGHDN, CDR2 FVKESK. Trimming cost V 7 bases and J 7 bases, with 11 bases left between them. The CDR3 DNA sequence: TGTGCCAGCAATGAGGGACGGAATTCACCCCTCCACTTT. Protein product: CASNEGRNSPLHF.

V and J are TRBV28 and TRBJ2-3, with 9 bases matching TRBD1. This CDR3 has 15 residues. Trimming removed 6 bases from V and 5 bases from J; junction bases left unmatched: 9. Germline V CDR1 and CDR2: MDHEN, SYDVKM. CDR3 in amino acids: CASSRRQGGLDTQYF. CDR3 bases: TGTGCCAGCAGCCGTCGACAGGGGGGTTTAGATACGCAGTATTTT.

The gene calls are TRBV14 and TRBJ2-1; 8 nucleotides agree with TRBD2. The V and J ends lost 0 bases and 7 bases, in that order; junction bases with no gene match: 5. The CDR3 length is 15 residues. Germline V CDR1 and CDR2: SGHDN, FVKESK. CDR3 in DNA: TGTGCCAGCAGCCAAGATCTAGCGGGCTTGAATGAGCAGTTCTTC. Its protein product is CASSQDLAGLNEQFF.

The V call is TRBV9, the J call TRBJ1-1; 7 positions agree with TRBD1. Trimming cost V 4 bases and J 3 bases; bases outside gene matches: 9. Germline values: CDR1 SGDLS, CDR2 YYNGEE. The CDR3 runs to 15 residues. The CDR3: CASSSLDRSDTEAFF. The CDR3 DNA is TGTGCCAGCAGCTCTCTGGACAGGTCGGACACTGAAGCTTTCTTT.

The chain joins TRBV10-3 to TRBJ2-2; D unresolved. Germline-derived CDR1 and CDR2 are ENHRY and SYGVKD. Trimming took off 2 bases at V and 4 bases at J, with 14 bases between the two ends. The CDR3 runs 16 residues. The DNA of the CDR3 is TGTGCCATCAGTGAGGAACCGGGCTCACCCACCGGGGAGCTGTTTTTT. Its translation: CAISEEPGSPTGELFF.

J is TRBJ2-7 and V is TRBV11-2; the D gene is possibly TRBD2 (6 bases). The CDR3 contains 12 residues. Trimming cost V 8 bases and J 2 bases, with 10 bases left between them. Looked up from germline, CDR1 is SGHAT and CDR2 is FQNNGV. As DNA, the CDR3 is TGTGCCAGCCGGGGGAGTCCCTACGAGCAGTACTTC. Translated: CASRGSPYEQYF.

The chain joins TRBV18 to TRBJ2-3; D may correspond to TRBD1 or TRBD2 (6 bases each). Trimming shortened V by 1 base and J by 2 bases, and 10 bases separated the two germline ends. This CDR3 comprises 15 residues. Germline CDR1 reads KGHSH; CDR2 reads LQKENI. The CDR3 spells CASSPRGGSTDTQYF. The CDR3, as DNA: TGTGCCAGCTCACCACGAGGGGGGTCCACAGATACGCAGTATTTT.

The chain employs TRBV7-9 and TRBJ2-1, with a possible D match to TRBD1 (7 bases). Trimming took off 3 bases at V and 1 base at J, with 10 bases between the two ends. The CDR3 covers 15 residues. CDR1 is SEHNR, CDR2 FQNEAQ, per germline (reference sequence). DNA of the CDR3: TGTGCCAGCAGCTTGGAGGGGGCTTCCTACAATGAGCAGTTCTTC. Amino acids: CASSLEGASYNEQFF.

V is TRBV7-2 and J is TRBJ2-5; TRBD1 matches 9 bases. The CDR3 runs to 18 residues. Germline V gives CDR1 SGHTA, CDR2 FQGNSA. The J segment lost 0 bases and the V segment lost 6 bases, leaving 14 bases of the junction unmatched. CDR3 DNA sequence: TGTGCCAGCAGATTCCCAGCGGACAGGGGTTCGTACCAAGAGACCCAGTACTTC. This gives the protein CASRFPADRGSYQETQYF.

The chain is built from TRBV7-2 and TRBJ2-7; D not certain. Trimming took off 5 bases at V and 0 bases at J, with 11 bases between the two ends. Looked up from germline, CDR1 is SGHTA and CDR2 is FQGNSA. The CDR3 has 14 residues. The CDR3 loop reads CASSKTRGSYEQYF. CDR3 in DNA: TGTGCCAGCAGCAAGACTCGAGGCTCCTACGAGCAGTACTTC.

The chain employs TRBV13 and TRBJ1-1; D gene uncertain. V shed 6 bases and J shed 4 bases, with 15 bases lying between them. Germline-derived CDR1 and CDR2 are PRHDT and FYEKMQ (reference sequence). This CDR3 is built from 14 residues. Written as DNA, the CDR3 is TGTGCCAGCAGTTCGGGATCTAGGAGCACTGAAGCTTTCTTT. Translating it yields CASSSGSRSTEAFF.

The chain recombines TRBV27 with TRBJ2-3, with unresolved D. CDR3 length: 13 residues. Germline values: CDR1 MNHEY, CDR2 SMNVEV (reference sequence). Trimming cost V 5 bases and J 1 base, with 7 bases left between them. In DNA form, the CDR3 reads TGTGCCAGCAGTGGGCTACGCACAGATACGCAGTATTTT. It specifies CASSGLRTDTQYF.

The DNA of the CDR3 is TGCGCCAGCACCATAGAGGAGGGTTACGAGCAGTACTTC. Translated: CASTIEEGYEQYF. This rearrangement joins TRBV10-2 to TRBJ2-7; TRBD2 is a possible D gene (6 bases). Trimming removed 7 bases from V and 4 bases from J, with 14 bases in between. Germline-derived CDR1 and CDR2 are WSHSY and SAAADI. The CDR3 runs 13 residues.

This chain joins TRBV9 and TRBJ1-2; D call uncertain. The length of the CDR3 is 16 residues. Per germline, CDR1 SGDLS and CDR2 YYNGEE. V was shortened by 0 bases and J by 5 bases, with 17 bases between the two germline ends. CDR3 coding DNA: TGTGCCAGCAGCGTAGGTGTCACTCTATCTGGTTATGGCTACACCTTC. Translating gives CASSVGVTLSGYGYTF.